The rows below give T cell receptor beta chains drawn from one sample of a study of identical twins. A single record per CDR3 protein comes from TCRdb applying MiXCR to the 5' RACE reads. The repertoire consists of approximately 700,000 distinct CDR3 sequences, with roughly 6% occurring once and the leading ten covering roughly 1.6%. What was sequenced was naive T cells sorted from blood. Receptor source: a man younger than 35 in good health. The CDR3 runs from the conserved cysteine through the conserved F or W. Each record gives: clone size, CDR3 length, D gene, J gene, V gene, CDR3 protein, CDR3 DNA. A D gene is named only where the DNA matches it firmly. The listing skips clone size in some rows; elsewhere it reads once, few, many or a size class.

>few|15|TRBD1|TRBJ2-2|TRBV27
CASSYWTGSAGELFF
TGTGCCAGCAGCTACTGGACAGGGAGCGCCGGGGAGCTGTTTTTT
>few|17|NA|TRBJ2-1|TRBV3-1
CASSQEPRTSSYNEQFF
TGTGCCAGCAGCCAAGAGCCGCGGACGAGCTCCTACAATGAGCAGTTCTTC
>many|15|NA|TRBJ2-1|TRBV9
CASSVGRSSYNEQFF
TGTGCCAGCAGTGTGGGGCGCAGCTCCTACAATGAGCAGTTCTTC
>many|16|NA|TRBJ2-3|TRBV4-3
CASSQGQGGWADTQYF
TGCGCCAGCAGCCAAGGTCAGGGCGGATGGGCAGATACGCAGTATTTT
>many|14|NA|TRBJ1-6|TRBV5-1
CASRSGSKNSPLHF
TGCGCCAGCAGGTCAGGGTCGAAAAATTCACCCCTCCACTTT
>NA|14|NA|TRBJ1-6|TRBV29-1
CSARKGDKDSPLHF
TGCAGCGCTAGAAAGGGTGATAAGGATTCACCCCTCCACTTT
>NA|12|TRBD1|TRBJ2-1|TRBV11-2
CASSLQNRGQFF
TGTGCCAGCAGCTTACAAAACAGGGGCCAGTTCTTC
>few|15|NA|TRBJ2-5|TRBV7-6
CASSPRTGIQETQYF
TGTGCCAGCAGTCCAAGAACAGGGATACAAGAGACCCAGTACTTC
>NA|15|TRBD2|TRBJ2-7|TRBV5-1
CASSLGAGGVYEQYF
TGCGCCAGCAGCTTGGGAGCGGGAGGGGTCTACGAGCAGTACTTC
>many|12|NA|TRBJ1-4|TRBV7-9
CASTVDGEKLFF
TGTGCCAGCACCGTAGATGGGGAAAAACTGTTTTTT
>many|11|NA|TRBJ2-1|TRBV20-1
CSASSYNEQFF
TGCAGTGCTAGCTCCTACAATGAGCAGTTCTTC
>NA|14|NA|TRBJ2-1|TRBV5-1
CASSQVTPPNEQFF
TGCGCCAGCAGTCAGGTTACACCGCCCAATGAGCAGTTCTTC